Shown below are 8 T cell receptor beta chains from a single sample sequenced in a study of blood T cells in healthy people across ages. Alongside a J-beta primer mix, a sample-barcoded 5' primer served in a second PCR lasting about 7 to 12 cycles. Each CDR3 protein is one row after TCRdb ran MiXCR on the 5' RACE reads. In the table there are over 950,000 distinct CDR3 sequences, 30% to 40% of which are singletons. Source material: blood. The origin of the receptors is a man aged 18 to 29 in good health.

V usage is TRBV7-2 and J usage is TRBJ2-3; 9 nucleotides agree with TRBD2. J was trimmed by 5 bases and V by 2 bases; bases with no gene match: 8. In germline, CDR1 is SGHTA, CDR2 FQGNSA. The length of the CDR3 is 16 residues. CDR3 residues: CASSLRLRGGGDTQYF. CDR3 bases: TGTGCCAGCAGCTTAAGATTGCGGGGGGGCGGAGATACGCAGTATTTT.

Worth noting for this clonotype: One end of the junction varies from germline; a read error may be responsible. This chain links TRBV6-5 with TRBJ1-1, with D uncertain. Germline loops: CDR1 MNHEY, CDR2 SVGAGI. The CDR3 consists of 14 residues. The CDR3 nucleotides are TGTACCAGCAGTTACGAGGGCGGGGTCACTGAAGCTTTCTTT. Translated: CTSSYEGGVTEAFF.

The table lists this clonotype with a few counts. J is TRBJ1-2 and V is TRBV20-1; D is uncertain. V was trimmed by 1 base and J by 4 bases, leaving 10 bases between them. Germline V gene data show CDR1 as DFQATT and CDR2 as SNEGSKA (reference sequence). The CDR3 consists of 13 residues. CDR3: CSARVRDFYGYTF. DNA for the CDR3: TGCAGTGCTAGAGTACGGGATTTCTATGGCTACACCTTC.

This clonotype was counted a few times. The chain carries TRBV4-3 and TRBJ2-4; D might be TRBD2 (5 bases). CDR1 and CDR2 from the germline V gene are LGHNA and YSLEER. This CDR3 has 15 residues. V was clipped by 0 bases and J by 7 bases, with 13 bases between them. CDR3 nucleotides: TGCGCCAGCAGCCAAGAACGAGACACGGGGAACATTCAGTACTTC. Residues: CASSQERDTGNIQYF.

This clonotype was seen more than once but under ten times. This sequence joins TRBV5-1 and TRBJ2-7, with 10 bases lining up with TRBD1. From germline, CDR1 is SGHRS and CDR2 YFSETQ. Losses at the gene ends were 4 bases for V and 1 base for J; bases not matched to a gene: 5. This CDR3 spans 15 amino acids. The chain's CDR3 is CASSPGTGVSYEQYF. The DNA of the CDR3 is TGCGCCAGCAGCCCGGGGACAGGGGTTTCCTACGAGCAGTACTTC.

The chain uses TRBV20-1 and TRBJ2-5, with TRBD1 matching 7 bases. The CDR3 spans 14 residues. Looked up from germline, CDR1 is DFQATT and CDR2 is SNEGSKA (reference sequence). Unmatched junction bases numbered 9, after V lost 6 bases and J lost 2 bases. For the CDR3, the DNA is TGCAGTGCGGGCCGGGACAGACGACAAGAGACCCAGTACTTC. Its protein is CSAGRDRRQETQYF.

This clonotype was detected a few times. This chain uses TRBV20-1 with TRBJ1-1; the D gene is possibly TRBD1 (6 bases). This CDR3 region has 15 residues. With 1 base removed from V and 3 bases from J, the gap between germline ends came to 15 bases. Germline values: CDR1 DFQATT, CDR2 SNEGSKA (reference sequence). The CDR3 DNA reads TGCAGTGCTAGAGGTAAACAGGGTTGGTACACTGAAGCTTTCTTT. Translating gives CSARGKQGWYTEAFF.

The genes are TRBV29-1 and TRBJ1-2; 7 bases agree with TRBD1. The CDR3 loop spans 12 amino acids. Germline V gene sequence: CDR1 SQVTM, CDR2 ANQGSEA. J lost 7 bases, V lost 5 bases, and 7 bases had no gene match. The CDR3 DNA reads TGCAGCGTTAATCAGGGGGATTCTGGCTACACCTTC. Translating it yields CSVNQGDSGYTF.